Listed below are T cell receptor beta chains from one sample, sequenced in a study of T cell changes during pregnancy in multiple sclerosis. Clones were sequenced by immunoSEQ multiplex PCR, and TCRdb holds only the in-frame ones, with some missing. This sample has about 64,000 clones; 80% to 95% occur once, and the top ten carry roughly 1.4%. The starting material was peripheral blood, obtained in the second trimester of pregnancy. These receptors were taken from a female donor with multiple sclerosis, enrolled in a pregnancy study. Each CDR3 is given with its conserved first and last residue. The D gene is left open where the match is weak. Expanded clones get a size class; other rows say once, few or many, or leave the size out.

TRBV6-4	TRBD2	-	TRBJ2-3	TGTGCCAGCGGTCTAGCGGGAGGGTCAGATACGCAGTATTTT	CASGLAGGSDTQYF
TRBV6-5	TRBD1	-	TRBJ2-1	TGTGCCAGCGGGACAGGGGGCGCAAGCAATGAGCAGTTCTTC	CASGTGGASNEQFF
TRBV6-1	TRBD1	-	TRBJ2-1	TGTGCCAGCAGTGATGATGTGACAGGGTCCGGTGAGCAGTTCTTC	CASSDDVTGSGEQFF
TRBV5-1	-	-	TRBJ1-1	TGCGCCAGCAGCTTAGATCGACAGCCAGTCATGAACACTGAAGCTTTCTTT	CASSLDRQPVMNTEAFF
TRBV7-2	-	-	TRBJ2-3	TGTGCCAGCAGTCCGACGGGACTCAGCACAGATACGCAGTATTTT	CASSPTGLSTDTQYF
TRBV28	-	-	TRBJ2-7	TGTGCCAGCGAAAGACAATACCCAAACTGGCAGGGATTATACGAGCAGTACTTC	CASERQYPNWQGLYEQYF
TRBV10-3	TRBD1	-	TRBJ1-3	TGTGCCATCAGTGAGGGGACAGGGAAGGGAAACACCATATATTTT	CAISEGTGKGNTIYF
TRBV5-4	-	-	TRBJ1-1	TGTGCCAGCAGCGGGCGGGGCCGACCGAACACTGAAGCTTTCTTT	CASSGRGRPNTEAFF
TRBV19	-	-	TRBJ1-6	TGTGCCAGTAGTATCCGCCCAGGGTGGGATTCACCCCTCCACTTT	CASSIRPGWDSPLHF
TRBV6-5	-	-	TRBJ1-1	TGTGCCAGCAGTTCGCGGGACTTGAACACTGAAGCTTTCTTT	CASSSRDLNTEAFF
TRBV4-1	-	-	TRBJ2-7	TGCGCCAGCAGCCAAGGCGACAGACAGGAGCAGTACTTC	CASSQGDRQEQYF
TRBV7-8	TRBD1	-	TRBJ1-1	TGTGCCAGCAGCTTTGAACAGGGGGCGTTTAACACTGAAGCTTTCTTT	CASSFEQGAFNTEAFF
TRBV9	TRBD2	once	TRBJ2-1	TGTGCCAGCAGCGTAGTGGGTAGCGGGAATGAGCAGTTCTTC	CASSVVGSGNEQFF
TRBV11-2	-	-	TRBJ2-5	TGTGCCAGCAGCTTAGGGTACGGGGAGACCCAGTACTTC	CASSLGYGETQYF
TRBV13	TRBD1	-	TRBJ1-4	TGTGCCAGCAGCTTAGGGGCGGGACAGGGCAATGAAAAACTGTTTTTT	CASSLGAGQGNEKLFF
TRBV28	-	-	TRBJ2-7	TGTGCCAGCAGTTTTAGGTCTAGCGCTATCATTGATGAGCAGTACTTC	CASSFRSSAIIDEQYF
TRBV11-3	TRBD1	-	TRBJ2-1	TGTGCCAGCAGCAAACAGGGGGCAGGGGGTGAGCAGTTCTTC	CASSKQGAGGEQFF
TRBV21-1	-	-	TRBJ2-3	TGTGCCAGCAGCAAAATGACTGAATATAGCCCTAGCACAGATACGCAGTATTTT	CASSKMTEYSPSTDTQYF
TRBV10-1	-	many	TRBJ2-3	TGCGCCAGCAGCTATAGCACAGATACGCAGTATTTT	CASSYSTDTQYF
TRBV7-9	-	-	TRBJ1-2	TGTGCCAGCAGCTCAGAAAACTATGGCTACACCTTC	CASSSENYGYTF
TRBV28	-	-	TRBJ1-5	TGTGCCACACAGGGTCTGAATCAGCCCCAGCATTTT	CATQGLNQPQHF
TRBV18	TRBD1	-	TRBJ1-2	TGTGCCAGCTCACCCCCCAGGGGGGCTAACTATGGCTACACCTTC	CASSPPRGANYGYTF
TRBV7-8	TRBD1	-	TRBJ2-7	TGTGCCAGCAGCTTAGGTGGGACAGGGTCCCACGAGCAGTACTTC	CASSLGGTGSHEQYF
TRBV6-4	TRBD1	-	TRBJ2-7	TGTGCCAGCAGTGACTCCGAAACAGGGGGCGCGCTCTACGAGCAGTACTTC	CASSDSETGGALYEQYF
TRBV19	TRBD2	-	TRBJ2-1	TGTGCCGCCCGCGGGGAGGGCCCACGGGAGCAGTTCTTC	CAARGEGPREQFF
TRBV9	TRBD1	few	TRBJ1-4	TGTGCCAGCAGCTCGCGGACAGGGAATGAAAAACTGTTTTTT	CASSSRTGNEKLFF
TRBV5-1	TRBD2	-	TRBJ2-7	TGCGCCAGCAGCTTGGTTAGCGGGGTCTCTTATTACGAGCAGTACTTC	CASSLVSGVSYYEQYF
TRBV5-1	TRBD2	-	TRBJ2-3	TGCGCCAGCAGCTTGGAGGGACTAGCATATACGCAGTATTTT	CASSLEGLAYTQYF
TRBV6-1	-	few	TRBJ2-5	TGTGCCAGCAGTGAAGATCCCCAGGGGTGGGGCCAAGAGACCCAGTACTTC	CASSEDPQGWGQETQYF
TRBV18	TRBD2	-	TRBJ2-4	TGTGCCAGCTCAAGGCTAGCGGACGACATTCAGTACTTC	CASSRLADDIQYF
TRBV7-9	TRBD1	-	TRBJ2-7	TGTGCCAGCAGCCCCACAGGGGCGAGGGACGAGCAGTACTTC	CASSPTGARDEQYF
TRBV27	-	-	TRBJ2-5	TGTGCCAGCAGTTGGAGGGGAGAAGAGACCCAGTACTTC	CASSWRGEETQYF
TRBV7-9	-	-	TRBJ2-7	TGTGCCAGCAGCTTAGATATACAGGCCTACGAGCAGTACTTC	CASSLDIQAYEQYF
TRBV30	-	-	TRBJ2-2	TGTGCCTGGAGTCCGGGGGGGGAGCTGTTTTTT	CAWSPGGELFF
TRBV12-5	TRBD1	-	TRBJ2-7	TGTGCTAGTGGCGGGGGGACAGGGCCGGTCGAGCAGTACTTC	CASGGGTGPVEQYF
TRBV9	TRBD2	-	TRBJ2-1	TGTGCCAGCAGCCAGCGGACTAGCGGGAGGCAGGAGCAGTTCTTC	CASSQRTSGRQEQFF
TRBV6-1	TRBD2	-	TRBJ2-7	TGTGCCAGCGGTAGGGCGGGAGGGCCCTACGAGCAGTACTTC	CASGRAGGPYEQYF
TRBV5-7	TRBD1	-	TRBJ1-2	TGTACTCACCGGGACAGGGGCAGGATCGACTATGGCTACACCTTC	CTHRDRGRIDYGYTF
TRBV19	TRBD1	-	TRBJ2-6	TGTGCCAGTACTCTACGGACAGGGGTGACTGGGGCCAACGTCCTGACTTTC	CASTLRTGVTGANVLTF
TRBV5-1	TRBD1	-	TRBJ2-3	TGCGCCAGCAGCTTGGGAGCTACAGGGGGAGATACGCAGTATTTT	CASSLGATGGDTQYF
TRBV5-1	-	-	TRBJ2-7	TGCGCCAGCAGCTATGGGACTGGAAACTACGAGCAGTACTTC	CASSYGTGNYEQYF
TRBV10-3	-	-	TRBJ2-2	TGTGCCTCTAAGAGGAGGGACTTCGAAGGGAACACCGGGGAGCTGTTTTTT	CASKRRDFEGNTGELFF
TRBV10-1	TRBD1	-	TRBJ1-1	TGCGCCAGCAGTGCGGACAGGGGGAACACTGAAGCTTTCTTT	CASSADRGNTEAFF
TRBV11-2	-	-	TRBJ1-4	TGTGCCAGCAGCTTTAGGGGGGGTTTGGGGAGTGAGAGGGAAAAACTGTTTTTT	CASSFRGGLGSEREKLFF
TRBV5-1	-	-	TRBJ1-4	TGCGCCAGCAGCTCACCAGGGAGGGGATATGGCAAACTGTTTTTT	CASSSPGRGYGKLFF
TRBV7-9	TRBD2	-	TRBJ2-2	TGTGCCAGCAGCCGGGGACTAGCGAGAGAAGTGAACACCGGGGAGCTGTTTTTT	CASSRGLAREVNTGELFF
TRBV7-7	TRBD1	-	TRBJ2-5	TGTGCTAGCAGCCCCGGACAGGGTGGGGAGACCCAGTACTTC	CASSPGQGGETQYF
TRBV9	TRBD1	-	TRBJ1-5	TGTGCCAGCAGCCCAAGGGGGCGAAGCAATCAGCCCCAGCATTTT	CASSPRGRSNQPQHF
TRBV27	TRBD1	-	TRBJ2-7	TGTGCCAGGGTCCGGGACAGCTACGAGCAGTACTTC	CARVRDSYEQYF
TRBV9	-	once	TRBJ2-3	TGTGCCAGCAGCGCGTCAGATACGCAGTATTTT	CASSASDTQYF
TRBV6-1	TRBD2	once	TRBJ2-3	TGTGCCAGCAGTGGGACTAGCGGGAGGTGGTACACAGATACGCAGTATTTT	CASSGTSGRWYTDTQYF
TRBV4-1	TRBD1	once	TRBJ2-2	TGCGCCAGCAGCGACGGACAGGGAGCCACCGGGGAGCTGTTTTTT	CASSDGQGATGELFF
TRBV9	-	once	TRBJ2-5	TGTGCCAGCAGCGAAGGCAGGGAAGTAGAGACCCAGTACTTC	CASSEGREVETQYF
TRBV9	TRBD2	-	TRBJ2-1	TGTGCCAGCAGCGCCGGGACTAGGAGGGCGGATGAGCAGTTCTTC	CASSAGTRRADEQFF
TRBV30	-	-	TRBJ1-2	TGTGCCTGGAGTCGGACAGTGGATGGCTACACCTTC	CAWSRTVDGYTF
TRBV6-5	-	-	TRBJ1-1	TGTGCCAGCAGTCCTTATGGGGGCATGAACACTGAAGCTTTCTTT	CASSPYGGMNTEAFF
TRBV28	TRBD2	-	TRBJ2-7	TGTGCCAGCAGTCCGGGACTAGCGGCCTACGAGCAGTACTTC	CASSPGLAAYEQYF